The 14 T cell receptor beta chains below were found in one sample sequenced in a study of blood T cell repertoires in COVID-19. TCRdb's table, derived via immunoSEQ multiplex PCR, lists solely in-frame clones and lacks some. This sample carries around 200,000 clones, 70% to 90% of them seen once, and the ten largest clones take 10% to 11%. The sequenced material came from peripheral blood. These receptors originate from a human donor with active or convalescent COVID-19. The donor label of this sample is uncertain.

The V and J genes are TRBV3-1 (or the pseudogene TRBV3-2) and TRBJ2-7; 7 bases are a match to TRBD2. This CDR3 contains 15 residues. Germline CDR1 and CDR2: LGHDT and YNNKEL (reference sequence). V shed 3 bases and J 2 bases; nucleotides not matched to a gene: 7. The CDR3 nucleotides read TGTGCCAGCAGCCACCGACTAGCAGGGACCTACGAGCAGTACTTC. Encoded protein: CASSHRLAGTYEQYF.

This chain joins TRBV11-2 and TRBJ1-6; 7 bases are shared with TRBD1. V gave up 4 bases and J gave up 2 bases; unmatched junction bases: 5. The CDR3 covers 16 residues. CDR1 and CDR2 from the germline V gene are SGHAT and FQNNGV. The CDR3 loop reads CASSSHRGAYNSPLHF. The CDR3, as DNA: TGTGCCAGCAGCTCCCACAGGGGCGCCTATAATTCACCCCTCCACTTT.

The sample holds one count of this clone. V is TRBV11-1 and J is TRBJ2-1, with 7 nucleotides matching TRBD2. The CDR3 sequence is 14 residues long. Trimming cost V 5 bases and J 6 bases; bases outside gene matches: 7. Germline CDR1 reads SGHAT; CDR2 reads FQDESV (reference sequence). CDR3 nucleotide sequence: TGTGCCAGCAGCCCGAGCGGGACCGGCAATGAGCAGTTCTTC. This sequence encodes CASSPSGTGNEQFF.

V and J are TRBV11-2 and TRBJ2-3; TRBD2 matches at 8 bases. Germline V CDR1 and CDR2: SGHAT, FQNNGV. CDR3 size: 16 residues. Germline trimming cut 0 bases from V and 1 base from J; bases unmatched to any gene: 3. The CDR3 DNA sequence: TGTGCCAGCAGCTTAGATACAGCGGGAGGCACAGATACGCAGTATTTT. This codes for CASSLDTAGGTDTQYF.

V and J are TRBV28 and TRBJ2-3; D perhaps matches TRBD1 (6 bases). V dropped 8 bases and J dropped 0 bases, with 9 bases sitting between them. Germline lookup yields CDR1 MDHEN and CDR2 SYDVKM. This CDR3 is 13 amino acids long. Here the CDR3 DNA reads TGTGCCAGCGGGGGCCATAGCACAGATACGCAGTATTTT. It yields the protein CASGGHSTDTQYF.

The chain uses TRBV6-5 and TRBJ2-3; possible D gene TRBD2, 7 bases. V was shortened by 6 bases and J by 0 bases, with 13 bases between the two germline ends. This CDR3 has 15 residues. Germline values: CDR1 MNHEY, CDR2 SVGAGI. The CDR3 sequence is CASRRRGASTDTQYF. The CDR3 DNA reads as TGTGCCAGCAGACGACGGGGGGCTAGCACAGATACGCAGTATTTT.

J is TRBJ2-5 and V is TRBV28; D possibly corresponds to TRBD1 (6 bases). The CDR3 consists of 12 residues. Germline V CDR1 and CDR2: MDHEN, SYDVKM. V was trimmed by 3 bases and J by 5 bases, leaving 7 bases between them. CDR3 coding DNA: TGTGCCAGCAGTTTGGGGGCTGAGACCCAGTACTTC. Protein: CASSLGAETQYF. Looking up the rest from reference TRBV28 and TRBJ2-5 gives the full variable domain: DVKVTQSSRYLVKRTGEKVFLECVQDMDHENMFWYRQDPGLGLRLIYFSYDVKMKEKGDIPEGYSVSREKKERFSLILESASTNQTSMYLCASSLGAETQYFGPGTRLLVL.

The chain recombines TRBV6-4 with TRBJ2-7; 12 bases map to TRBD2. CDR1 is MRHNA and CDR2 is SNTAGT in the germline V gene. CDR3 size: 17 residues. Trimming at V came to 7 bases and at J to 3 bases, leaving 13 bases not matched to a gene. CDR3: CASTPTSGSPRNYEQYF. CDR3 DNA: TGTGCCAGCACCCCGACTAGCGGGAGCCCCAGAAACTACGAGCAGTACTTC.

The rearrangement links TRBV28 to TRBJ2-3; 8 bases are a match to TRBD2. Trimming cost V 8 bases and J 1 base; bases outside gene matches: 8. CDR1 and CDR2 (germline): MDHEN, SYDVKM. This CDR3 spans 15 amino acids. As DNA, the CDR3 is TGTGCCAGCGGCCCGGGAGGGGTTCGCACAGATACGCAGTATTTT. Residues: CASGPGGVRTDTQYF. Based on the CDR3 plus reference TRBV28 and TRBJ2-3, the full variable domain is DVKVTQSSRYLVKRTGEKVFLECVQDMDHENMFWYRQDPGLGLRLIYFSYDVKMKEKGDIPEGYSVSREKKERFSLILESASTNQTSMYLCASGPGGVRTDTQYFGPGTRLTVL.

This clone occurred once. The chain joins TRBV3-1 (or the pseudogene TRBV3-2) to TRBJ1-5, with TRBD1 identical over 7 bases. Trimming cost V 0 bases and J 0 bases; bases outside gene matches: 14. The CDR3 extends over 20 amino acids. The germline CDR1 and CDR2 sequences are LGHDT and YNNKEL (reference sequence). Here the CDR3 DNA reads TGTGCCAGCAGCCAAGATCCCGACAGGGTCTGGGATTATAGCAATCAGCCCCAGCATTTT. Its protein is CASSQDPDRVWDYSNQPQHF.

The rearrangement links TRBV2 to TRBJ2-3; D unclear. Germline V CDR1 and CDR2: SNHLY, FYNNEI. The CDR3 loop spans 13 amino acids. Trimming left V 6 bases short and J 3 bases short, with 10 bases between. The CDR3 spells CASRNEETDTQYF. The CDR3 DNA is TGTGCCAGCAGAAACGAGGAAACAGATACGCAGTATTTT. The full variable domain, with the rest looked up from reference TRBV2 and TRBJ2-3, is EPEVTQTPSHQVTQMGQEVILRCVPISNHLYFYWYRQILGQKVEFLVSFYNNEISEKSEIFDDQFSVERPDGSNFTLKIRSTKLEDSAMYFCASRNEETDTQYFGPGTRLTVL.

This clone was seen once. The chain uses TRBV5-8 and TRBJ1-1; D gene ambiguous. With 4 bases removed from V and 5 bases from J, the gap between germline ends came to 15 bases. Germline CDR1 SGHTS, CDR2 YDEGEE. The CDR3 consists of 14 residues. For the CDR3, the DNA is TGTGCCAGCAGCATCGGAGTGGGTAGGACTGAAGCTTTCTTT. It encodes CASSIGVGRTEAFF.

The CDR3: CATTGQYNSPLHF. CDR3 nucleotide sequence: TGTGCCACAACAGGACAGTATAATTCACCCCTCCACTTT. V usage is TRBV30 and J usage is TRBJ1-6, with a possible D match to TRBD1 (6 bases). Trimming left V 8 bases short and J 4 bases short, with 12 bases between. Germline CDR1 is GTSNPN and CDR2 is SVGIG (reference sequence). The CDR3 has 13 amino acids.

V and J are TRBV14 and TRBJ2-5; TRBD1 aligns across 9 bases. The CDR3 is made up of 17 amino acids. The V gene end was trimmed by 0 bases and the J gene end by 5 bases; junction bases not matched to a gene: 10. CDR1 SGHDN and CDR2 FVKESK come from the germline V gene. CDR3 loop: CASSQEQGAIHVETQYF. CDR3 coding DNA: TGTGCCAGCAGCCAAGAACAGGGGGCTATTCATGTCGAGACCCAGTACTTC.